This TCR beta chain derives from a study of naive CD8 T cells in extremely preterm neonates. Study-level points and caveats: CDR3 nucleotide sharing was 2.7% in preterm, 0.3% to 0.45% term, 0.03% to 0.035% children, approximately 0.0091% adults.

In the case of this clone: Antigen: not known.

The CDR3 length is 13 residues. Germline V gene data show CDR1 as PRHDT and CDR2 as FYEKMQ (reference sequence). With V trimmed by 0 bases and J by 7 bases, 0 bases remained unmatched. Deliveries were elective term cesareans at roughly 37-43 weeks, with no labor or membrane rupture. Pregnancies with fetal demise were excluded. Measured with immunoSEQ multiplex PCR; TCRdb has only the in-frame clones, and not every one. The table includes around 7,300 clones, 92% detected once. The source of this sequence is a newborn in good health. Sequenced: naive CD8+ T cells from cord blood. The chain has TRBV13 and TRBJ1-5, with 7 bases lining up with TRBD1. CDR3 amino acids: CASSLGTGQPQHF. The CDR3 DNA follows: TGTGCCAGCAGCTTAGGGACAGGGCAGCCCCAGCATTTT. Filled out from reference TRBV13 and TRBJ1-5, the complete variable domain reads AAGVIQSPRHLIKEKRETATLKCYPIPRHDTVYWYQQGPGQDPQFLISFYEKMQSDKGSIPDRFSAQQFSDYHSELNMSSLELGDSALYFCASSLGTGQPQHFGDGTRLSIL.